Listed below are T cell receptor beta chains from one sample, sequenced in a study of blood T cell repertoires in COVID-19. TCRdb's copy holds only in-frame clones and misses some; the assay was immunoSEQ multiplex PCR. This table has fewer than 200,000 clones, more than 80% appearing once. Sequenced sample: peripheral blood. The receptors were sampled from a human donor in a cohort sampled during active COVID-19. CDR3s include the opening cysteine and the closing phenylalanine or tryptophan. Fields, in order: V gene, clone size, J gene, D gene, CDR3 protein, CDR3 DNA. A D gene is named only where the DNA matches it firmly. Part of the rows lack a size; the others show once, few, many or a class for expanded clones.

v_gene: TRBV24-1
abundance: .
j_gene: TRBJ2-1
d_gene: .
CDR3aa: CATSARLKGEQFF
CDR3nt: TGTGCCACCAGTGCGCGACTTAAAGGAGAGCAGTTCTTC

v_gene: TRBV7-9
abundance: .
j_gene: TRBJ1-2
d_gene: .
CDR3aa: CASSLAKAGGYGYTF
CDR3nt: TGTGCCAGCAGCTTAGCGAAGGCGGGAGGCTATGGCTACACCTTC

v_gene: TRBV10-3
abundance: .
j_gene: TRBJ2-1
d_gene: .
CDR3aa: CAISESGDNEQFF
CDR3nt: TGTGCCATCAGTGAGTCGGGCGACAATGAGCAGTTCTTC

v_gene: TRBV15
abundance: .
j_gene: TRBJ2-3
d_gene: TRBD1
CDR3aa: CATSRELAGTGIGDTQYF
CDR3nt: TGTGCCACCAGCAGGGAGCTAGCCGGGACAGGGATCGGAGATACGCAGTATTTT

v_gene: TRBV2
abundance: .
j_gene: TRBJ2-3
d_gene: TRBD2
CDR3aa: CASDYGGGMPDTQYF
CDR3nt: TGTGCCAGCGACTACGGGGGGGGAATGCCAGATACGCAGTATTTT

v_gene: TRBV13
abundance: .
j_gene: TRBJ2-7
d_gene: .
CDR3aa: CASSSTGKGYYEQYF
CDR3nt: TGTGCCAGCAGCTCAACAGGGAAAGGGTACTACGAGCAGTACTTC

v_gene: TRBV6-5
abundance: .
j_gene: TRBJ2-7
d_gene: TRBD1
CDR3aa: CAIALTGTYEQYF
CDR3nt: TGTGCCATCGCCCTGACAGGGACCTACGAGCAGTACTTC

v_gene: TRBV5-1
abundance: .
j_gene: TRBJ2-1
d_gene: TRBD2
CDR3aa: CASSFGLDERRFF
CDR3nt: TGCGCCAGCAGCTTCGGACTAGACGAAAGGAGGTTCTTC

v_gene: TRBV7-9
abundance: .
j_gene: TRBJ2-3
d_gene: .
CDR3aa: CASSSTGSRADTQYF
CDR3nt: TGTGCCAGCAGCTCTACAGGGTCTCGTGCAGATACGCAGTATTTT

v_gene: TRBV4-1
abundance: .
j_gene: TRBJ1-1
d_gene: .
CDR3aa: CASRSQGRMNTEAFF
CDR3nt: TGCGCCAGCCGTAGCCAGGGAAGAATGAACACTGAAGCTTTCTTT

v_gene: TRBV6-5
abundance: .
j_gene: TRBJ1-3
d_gene: .
CDR3aa: CASSYSLFSGNTIYF
CDR3nt: TGTGCCAGCAGTTACTCCCTTTTCTCTGGAAACACCATATATTTT

v_gene: TRBV7-9
abundance: few
j_gene: TRBJ2-3
d_gene: .
CDR3aa: CASSDSPPSQGADTQYF
CDR3nt: TGTGCCAGCAGCGATAGCCCTCCTTCCCAGGGTGCAGATACGCAGTATTTT

v_gene: TRBV6-4
abundance: .
j_gene: TRBJ1-1
d_gene: TRBD1
CDR3aa: CANLPGTENTEAFF
CDR3nt: TGTGCCAACCTGCCCGGGACAGAGAACACTGAAGCTTTCTTT

v_gene: TRBV6-5
abundance: .
j_gene: TRBJ1-4
d_gene: .
CDR3aa: CASSYSPRGEKLFF
CDR3nt: TGTGCCAGCAGTTACTCGCCCAGAGGCGAAAAACTGTTTTTT

v_gene: TRBV3-1/TRBV3-2
abundance: once
j_gene: TRBJ2-1
d_gene: TRBD2
CDR3aa: CASSQTTSPGSSYNEQFF
CDR3nt: TGTGCCAGCAGCCAAACGACTAGCCCTGGGAGCTCCTACAATGAGCAGTTCTTC

v_gene: TRBV5-1
abundance: .
j_gene: TRBJ2-7
d_gene: TRBD1
CDR3aa: CASSLGQGIDEQYF
CDR3nt: TGCGCCAGCAGCCTGGGACAGGGGATCGACGAGCAGTACTTC

v_gene: TRBV5-1
abundance: .
j_gene: TRBJ1-1
d_gene: .
CDR3aa: CASSYDLGPNEAFF
CDR3nt: TGCGCCAGCAGCTACGATTTGGGGCCTAACGAAGCTTTCTTT

v_gene: TRBV20-1
abundance: .
j_gene: TRBJ2-7
d_gene: .
CDR3aa: CSAPWRDEQYF
CDR3nt: TGCAGTGCTCCGTGGCGGGACGAGCAGTACTTC

v_gene: TRBV5-6
abundance: .
j_gene: TRBJ1-1
d_gene: TRBD1
CDR3aa: CASSLGQGYTEAFF
CDR3nt: TGTGCCAGCAGCTTGGGACAGGGATATACTGAAGCTTTCTTT

v_gene: TRBV18
abundance: .
j_gene: TRBJ1-1
d_gene: .
CDR3aa: CASSPSGGKNTEAFF
CDR3nt: TGTGCCAGCTCACCATCGGGAGGGAAGAACACTGAAGCTTTCTTT

v_gene: TRBV9
abundance: .
j_gene: TRBJ1-1
d_gene: TRBD1
CDR3aa: CASSVGQGGTEAFF
CDR3nt: TGTGCCAGCAGCGTAGGACAGGGGGGCACTGAAGCTTTCTTT

v_gene: TRBV5-6
abundance: .
j_gene: TRBJ2-1
d_gene: .
CDR3aa: CASSLATRNEQFF
CDR3nt: TGTGCCAGCAGCTTGGCCACCAGAAATGAGCAGTTCTTC

v_gene: TRBV5-4
abundance: .
j_gene: TRBJ2-1
d_gene: .
CDR3aa: CASTQGGSYNEQFF
CDR3nt: TGTGCCAGCACACAGGGGGGGTCCTACAATGAGCAGTTCTTC

v_gene: TRBV5-1
abundance: .
j_gene: TRBJ2-1
d_gene: .
CDR3aa: CASSFDSGSYNEQFF
CDR3nt: TGCGCCAGCAGCTTCGACAGCGGGTCCTACAATGAGCAGTTCTTC

v_gene: TRBV7-9
abundance: .
j_gene: TRBJ1-4
d_gene: TRBD1
CDR3aa: CASSLGGAGGNEKLFF
CDR3nt: TGTGCCAGCAGCTTAGGAGGGGCAGGGGGTAATGAAAAACTGTTTTTT

v_gene: TRBV3-1/TRBV3-2
abundance: .
j_gene: TRBJ2-3
d_gene: .
CDR3aa: CANPSEFCLTTQYF
CDR3nt: TGTGCCAACCCCTCTGAGTTTTGTCTTACTACGCAGTATTTT

v_gene: TRBV7-7
abundance: .
j_gene: TRBJ2-5
d_gene: TRBD1
CDR3aa: CASSLASGTGGQETQYF
CDR3nt: TGTGCCAGCAGCTTAGCTTCCGGGACAGGGGGACAAGAGACCCAGTACTTC

v_gene: TRBV5-1
abundance: .
j_gene: TRBJ2-6
d_gene: .
CDR3aa: CASSHLSVSGANVLTF
CDR3nt: TGCGCCAGCAGCCATCTCTCGGTTAGTGGGGCCAACGTCCTGACTTTC

v_gene: TRBV7-6
abundance: .
j_gene: TRBJ2-3
d_gene: .
CDR3aa: CASRPSDFRTDTQYF
CDR3nt: TGTGCCAGCCGACCTTCGGACTTTAGGACAGATACGCAGTATTTT

v_gene: TRBV28
abundance: .
j_gene: TRBJ1-5
d_gene: .
CDR3aa: CASSWGVGVGNQPQHF
CDR3nt: TGTGCCAGCAGTTGGGGGGTGGGGGTGGGCAATCAGCCCCAGCATTTT

v_gene: TRBV7-9
abundance: .
j_gene: TRBJ1-2
d_gene: .
CDR3aa: CASSLVSQEIYGYTF
CDR3nt: TGTGCCAGCAGCTTAGTCTCACAGGAGATCTATGGCTACACCTTC

v_gene: TRBV18
abundance: .
j_gene: TRBJ2-3
d_gene: .
CDR3aa: CASSAAGLYTDTQYF
CDR3nt: TGTGCCAGCTCAGCCGCCGGTCTATATACAGATACGCAGTATTTT

v_gene: TRBV24-1
abundance: .
j_gene: TRBJ1-2
d_gene: TRBD1
CDR3aa: CATSDRGQNYGYTF
CDR3nt: TGTGCCACCAGTGATAGGGGACAGAACTATGGCTACACCTTC

v_gene: TRBV18
abundance: .
j_gene: TRBJ2-1
d_gene: .
CDR3aa: CASSPGQGNEQFF
CDR3nt: TGTGCCAGCTCACCAGGCCAGGGGAATGAGCAGTTCTTC

v_gene: TRBV5-1
abundance: .
j_gene: TRBJ1-1
d_gene: TRBD1
CDR3aa: CASNLRQGENTEAFF
CDR3nt: TGCGCCAGCAACTTACGACAGGGGGAGAACACTGAAGCTTTCTTT